This T cell receptor (beta chain) appears in the sequencing data of a study of Graves' ophthalmopathy and Graves' hyperthyroidism. Amplification targeted the TCR beta CDR3 regions, with RNA transcripts as the source material. An initial RT-PCR round employing HTBI primers preceded a second-round multiplex PCR. TCRdb passed the multiplex PCR reads through MiXCR, listing each CDR3 protein once. The sample yields 360,000 or so distinct CDR3 sequences, around 20% seen once. The germline V gene encodes CDR1 GTSNPN and CDR2 SVGIG (reference sequence). The CDR3 is 15 residues long. The V gene lost 2 bases and the J gene lost 8 bases, with 16 bases spanning the gap. This clonotype appeared many times.

The chain carries TRBV30 and TRBJ1-6; D gene unclear. The sequenced sample consisted of peripheral blood. The TCR comes from a woman aged 18-35 years with Graves' ophthalmopathy. Written as DNA, the CDR3 is TGTGCCTGGAGTCACTTCGTCCCCGAGGATTCACCCCTCCACTTT. Protein sequence: CAWSHFVPEDSPLHF.